This TCR beta chain was observed in a study of blood T cell repertoires in COVID-19. As for the study in general: Samples representing acute and convalescent COVID-19 were sourced from the United States, Italy and Spain.

Participants' own reports of clinical history determined their cohort assignment. Up to 2 weeks before entering the study, exposed participants had met a COVID-19 case. A few counts support this clone. V shed 1 base and J 5 bases; nucleotides not matched to a gene: 13. This CDR3 has 19 residues. CDR1 and CDR2 from the germline V gene are WNHNN and SYGVQD (reference sequence). Per the original methods: Estimates of nucleated cell counts were drawn from the amplification of reference gene primers. Sequenced by immunoSEQ multiplex PCR; TCRdb stores in-frame clones only, minus some. That table is the source of V, J and clone size, and D and trimming were worked out from the DNA. Of about 320,000 clones listed, roughly 90% are singletons.

The J gene is TRBJ1-4, the V gene TRBV10-1, with TRBD1 matching 10 bases. The origin of this receptor is a young woman who had been exposed to COVID-19. Sequenced input: PBMCs or T cells enriched from blood (not recorded which). The CDR3 bases are TGCGCCAGCAGTGAGTGGGGACAGGGGAGCATAGTGATGAATGAAAAACTGTTTTTT. Its protein is CASSEWGQGSIVMNEKLFF.